Listed below are T cell receptor beta chains from one sample, sequenced in a study of beta chain features in type 1 diabetes. Libraries were prepared by immunoSEQ multiplex PCR; TCRdb keeps only in-frame clonotypes and omits some of them. The table lists approximately 150,000 clones, more than 9% of them singletons. Sequencing was done on a sample of naive CD4+ T cells from blood. Receptors were obtained from a man between 18 and 35 years old in good health. CDR3s include the opening cysteine and the closing phenylalanine or tryptophan. D genes are given only for firm matches. The size entry is marked missing in some rows and otherwise reads once, few, many or a size class.

clone_size,d_call,v_call,j_call,cdr3_aa,cdr3_nt
NA,NA,TRBV27,TRBJ1-5,CASSSADSGQPQHF,TGTGCCAGCAGTTCCGCGGACAGCGGTCAGCCCCAGCATTTT
few,TRBD1,TRBV5-4,TRBJ1-4,CASSENRGLNEKLFF,TGTGCCAGCAGCGAAAACAGGGGGCTTAATGAAAAACTGTTTTTT
few,TRBD1,TRBV29-1,TRBJ1-6,CSVGEGQNNSPLHF,TGCAGCGTGGGAGAGGGACAGAATAATTCACCCCTCCACTTT
few,TRBD1,TRBV5-1,TRBJ2-1,CASSADRGRQFF,TGCGCCAGCAGCGCGGACAGGGGTCGGCAGTTCTTC
NA,NA,TRBV18,TRBJ2-7,CASSPGLSYEQYF,TGTGCCAGCTCACCGGGGCTCTCCTACGAGCAGTACTTC
few,TRBD1,TRBV28,TRBJ1-4,CASSDRGRDEKLFF,TGTGCCAGCAGTGACAGGGGGCGCGATGAAAAACTGTTTTTT
NA,NA,TRBV27,TRBJ1-5,CASSFPDQPQHF,TGTGCCAGCAGTTTCCCCGATCAGCCCCAGCATTTT
NA,NA,TRBV7-7,TRBJ2-7,CASSLGSGTQYEQYF,TGTGCCAGCAGCTTAGGGTCCGGGACACAATACGAGCAGTACTTC
few,TRBD1,TRBV4-1,TRBJ2-4,CASSQDPRGPYLAKNIQYF,TGCGCCAGCAGCCAAGATCCCAGGGGGCCATACCTAGCCAAAAACATTCAGTACTTC
NA,NA,TRBV28,TRBJ2-5,CASRLASETQYF,TGTGCCAGCAGACTAGCTTCCGAGACCCAGTACTTC
few,NA,TRBV9,TRBJ1-1,CASSVSVNTEAFF,TGTGCCAGCAGCGTATCGGTGAACACTGAAGCTTTCTTT
few,NA,TRBV28,TRBJ1-2,CASSLRTYGYTF,TGTGCCAGCAGTCTGCGTACCTATGGCTACACCTTC
NA,TRBD1,TRBV4-2,TRBJ2-7,CASSQGSGQGYEQYF,TGTGCCAGCAGCCAAGGGTCCGGACAGGGGTACGAGCAGTACTTC
few,NA,TRBV5-1,TRBJ2-7,CASNRAGLGYEQYF,TGCGCCAGCAACCGCGCAGGATTGGGCTACGAGCAGTACTTC
NA,TRBD1,TRBV18,TRBJ1-5,CASSPNQQGGIQPQHF,TGTGCCAGCTCACCAAACCAACAGGGGGGAATTCAGCCCCAGCATTTT
many,NA,TRBV19,TRBJ2-7,CASSISIGYEQYF,TGTGCCAGTAGTATCTCCATCGGGTACGAGCAGTACTTC
NA,TRBD1,TRBV11-2,TRBJ2-7,CASSQGTDEQYF,TGTGCCAGCAGCCAGGGGACAGATGAGCAGTACTTC
few,NA,TRBV5-6,TRBJ2-3,CASSRGFGGGWADTQYF,TGTGCCAGCAGCCGAGGGTTCGGGGGTGGTTGGGCAGATACGCAGTATTTT
NA,NA,TRBV25-1,TRBJ1-1,CASSEGLRSMNTEAFF,TGTGCCAGCAGTGAGGGACTCCGGTCCATGAACACTGAAGCTTTCTTT
few,TRBD2,TRBV7-8,TRBJ2-7,CASSLASAGTKLYEQYF,TGTGCCAGCAGCTTAGCGTCTGCGGGGACTAAACTCTACGAGCAGTACTTC
few,TRBD2,TRBV10-3,TRBJ2-1,CAISEGLAGGQAFF,TGTGCCATCAGTGAGGGACTAGCGGGGGGGCAGGCGTTCTTC
NA,TRBD1,TRBV6-6,TRBJ1-5,CASLGQGLSNQPQHF,TGTGCCAGCTTAGGACAGGGTCTCAGCAATCAGCCCCAGCATTTT
few,NA,TRBV29-1,TRBJ2-3,CSVDARSTDTQYF,TGCAGCGTTGACGCCAGGAGCACAGATACGCAGTATTTT
few,NA,TRBV9,TRBJ1-3,CASSVDTGNSGNTIYF,TGTGCCAGCAGCGTAGATACGGGGAACTCTGGAAACACCATATATTTT
NA,NA,TRBV7-9,TRBJ1-3,CAIEGGSGNTIYF,TGTGCCATTGAAGGGGGCTCTGGAAACACCATATATTTT
few,NA,TRBV7-9,TRBJ1-2,CASSSLREDRNYGYTF,TGTGCCAGCAGCTCCCTCCGCGAGGACAGAAACTATGGCTACACCTTC
few,TRBD2,TRBV5-1,TRBJ2-3,CASSSAGTSGQASTDTQYF,TGCGCCAGCAGTTCGGCGGGGACTAGCGGACAAGCTAGCACAGATACGCAGTATTTT
few,NA,TRBV2,TRBJ2-7,CASSPNLSGYEQYF,TGTGCCAGCAGTCCCAACTTGAGCGGCTACGAGCAGTACTTC
few,TRBD1,TRBV6-5,TRBJ1-5,CASSYGGQVGQPQHF,TGTGCCAGCAGTTACGGGGGACAGGTCGGGCAGCCCCAGCATTTT
NA,TRBD1,TRBV28,TRBJ2-7,CASRGTGNYEQYF,TGTGCCAGCAGGGGGACAGGGAACTACGAGCAGTACTTC
NA,TRBD1,TRBV11-3,TRBJ2-5,CASSSGGGGSQETQYF,TGTGCCAGCAGCTCAGGGGGCGGCGGATCCCAAGAGACCCAGTACTTC
NA,NA,TRBV4-3,TRBJ2-2,CASSQTQGPGELFF,TGCGCCAGCAGCCAAACACAGGGACCCGGGGAGCTGTTTTTT
few,NA,TRBV30,TRBJ1-1,CAWKSGNEAFF,TGTGCCTGGAAGTCCGGGAACGAAGCTTTCTTT
NA,NA,TRBV30,TRBJ2-2,CAWTLGGAGGGELFF,TGTGCCTGGACATTAGGGGGGGCGGGTGGCGGGGAGCTGTTTTTT
few,TRBD1,TRBV30,TRBJ1-2,CAWGVGGTGDYGYTF,TGTGCCTGGGGGGTAGGGGGAACAGGGGACTATGGCTACACCTTC
NA,NA,TRBV11-2,TRBJ2-7,CASRLGSEQYF,TGTGCCAGCAGACTGGGCTCCGAGCAGTACTTC
few,TRBD1,TRBV5-1,TRBJ2-2,CASSPTGTANTGELFF,TGCGCCAGCAGCCCAACCGGGACAGCGAACACCGGGGAGCTGTTTTTT
NA,NA,TRBV6-6,TRBJ2-7,CASRPPGSYVHEQYF,TGTGCCAGCAGACCTCCGGGAAGCTACGTGCACGAGCAGTACTTC
few,TRBD1,TRBV6-6,TRBJ1-5,CASRPTGGNQPQHF,TGTGCCAGCAGACCTACAGGGGGCAATCAGCCCCAGCATTTT
few,NA,TRBV7-2,TRBJ1-5,CASSLAYTYNQPQHF,TGTGCCAGCAGCTTAGCGTACACGTACAATCAGCCCCAGCATTTT
few,TRBD1,TRBV30,TRBJ1-5,CAWSQGARAQHF,TGTGCCTGGAGTCAGGGGGCCCGGGCCCAGCATTTT
NA,NA,TRBV14,TRBJ2-7,CASSQDIRVSSYEQYF,TGTGCCAGCAGCCAAGATATCCGGGTAAGCTCCTACGAGCAGTACTTC
few,TRBD1,TRBV4-2,TRBJ1-6,CASSPGTDNSPLHF,TGTGCCAGCAGCCCAGGGACAGACAATTCACCCCTCCACTTT
NA,TRBD1,TRBV7-2,TRBJ2-5,CASSPRQGAQETQYF,TGTGCCAGCAGCCCCCGACAGGGGGCGCAAGAGACCCAGTACTTC
few,NA,TRBV5-1,TRBJ1-2,CASSSEGGSNYGYTF,TGCGCCAGCAGCTCCGAAGGAGGTTCTAACTATGGCTACACCTTC
NA,NA,TRBV9,TRBJ1-6,CASSELSFNSPLHF,TGTGCCAGCAGCGAACTGTCCTTTAATTCACCCCTCCACTTT
few,TRBD2,TRBV6-5,TRBJ2-1,CASSPLRGAYNEQFF,TGTGCCAGCAGCCCCCTCCGGGGGGCCTACAATGAGCAGTTCTTC
NA,NA,TRBV5-6,TRBJ2-3,CASSPPPGIDTQYF,TGTGCCAGCAGCCCCCCCCCAGGGATTGATACGCAGTATTTT
once,NA,TRBV4-1,TRBJ1-3,CASSQTGTGNTIYF,TGCGCCAGCAGCCAAACAGGGACTGGAAACACCATATATTTT
NA,NA,TRBV2,TRBJ2-7,CASSSTGNEQYF,TGTGCCAGCAGTTCCACAGGGAACGAGCAGTACTTC
NA,NA,TRBV5-4,TRBJ2-7,CASSLQGGSLYEQYF,TGTGCCAGCAGCTTGCAAGGGGGTTCTCTCTACGAGCAGTACTTC